The TCR beta chain under discussion was sequenced for a study of shared clonotypes between healthy human individuals. This clone came up many times. What it recognizes is unknown. Study results and limitations: Depth of sequencing was expected to influence donor clonotype sharing.

Unsorted PBMC DNA went through sequencing on ten immunoSEQ deep assay plates. As originally analysed: Because ImmunoSEQ provided only junction sequences with no quality scores, the filtering differed. TCRdb keeps only in-frame clones here, not all; method: immunoSEQ multiplex PCR. V, J and clone size are taken as reported in that table, and D and trimming were inferred from the DNA itself. The sample contains about 470,000 clones, roughly 77% of which appear only once. Specimen: PBMCs. The sequence was collected from a woman aged 40 to 55 in good health. Some clones in this sample may be carry-over from other donors' samples.

The CDR3 region is CASSPGGLLETQYF. The CDR3 DNA follows: TGTGCCAGTAGTCCTGGGGGACTTCTTGAGACCCAGTACTTC. This chain joins TRBV19 and TRBJ2-5; D is perhaps TRBD2 (6 bases). Germline CDR1 reads LNHDA; CDR2 reads SQIVND (reference sequence). The CDR3 is 14 amino acids. The V end lost 5 bases, the J end lost 5 bases, and 15 bases lay between the germline ends.